This T cell receptor (beta chain) was profiled in a study of blood T cell repertoires in COVID-19. Study background: Nucleic acid was either cDNA or gDNA, and it came from T cells, B-cell-depleted T cells, or PBMCs.

Method: immunoSEQ multiplex PCR; TCRdb's copy keeps in-frame clones and lacks some. In the table there are some 350,000 clones, around 90% of which are singletons. Cohort placement rested on clinical history that participants reported themselves. This clonotype originated in a young man who had recovered from COVID-19. Material for sequencing was PBMCs or T cells enriched from blood (not recorded which).

CDR3 sequence: CASLAQIQRDRANTGELFF. The CDR3 DNA is TGTGCCAGCCTAGCACAGATACAAAGGGACAGGGCGAACACCGGGGAGCTGTTTTTT. This sequence joins TRBV2 and TRBJ2-2; 9 bases align to TRBD1. The trim removed 8 bases at V and 0 bases at J, leaving 16 bases unmatched. The germline gives CDR1 SNHLY, CDR2 FYNNEI. The CDR3 has 19 amino acids.